The rows below give T cell receptor beta chains drawn from one sample of a study of cytomegalovirus exposure and HLA in healthy donors. Data came from immunoSEQ multiplex PCR; TCRdb stores just in-frame clones and leaves some out. The data contain 70,000 to 100,000 clones, 70% to 80% of them singletons. Material: PBMCs. Source of these receptors: a woman in her forties or fifties in good health and CMV-seropositive. The CDR3 runs from the conserved cysteine through the conserved F or W. The D gene is left open where the match is weak. Size is stated for part of the rows, as once, few or many counts, or as a class when the clone is expanded.

j_gene: TRBJ2-2
v_gene: TRBV4-2
abundance: -
d_gene: TRBD2
CDR3nt: TGTGCCAGCAGCCAATACCCGAGACTAGCGGGGGGGAAGGGGGAGCTGTTTTTT
CDR3aa: CASSQYPRLAGGKGELFF

j_gene: TRBJ1-2
v_gene: TRBV29-1
abundance: -
d_gene: -
CDR3nt: TGCAGCGTTGAAGATCTGAGCGCACAGGGTGGTTATGGCTACACCTTC
CDR3aa: CSVEDLSAQGGYGYTF

j_gene: TRBJ1-5
v_gene: TRBV30
abundance: -
d_gene: -
CDR3nt: TGTGCCTGGAGTAGGCAGGGGAACAATCAGCCCCAGCATTTT
CDR3aa: CAWSRQGNNQPQHF

j_gene: TRBJ1-2
v_gene: TRBV5-1
abundance: -
d_gene: TRBD1
CDR3nt: TGCGCCAGCAGCTTGAGGGGACAGGGGGCGGAGGGCTACACCTTC
CDR3aa: CASSLRGQGAEGYTF

j_gene: TRBJ2-7
v_gene: TRBV11-2
abundance: -
d_gene: -
CDR3nt: TGTGCCAGCAGCTTAGTCCCCGGACTGGGATACGAGCAGTACTTC
CDR3aa: CASSLVPGLGYEQYF

j_gene: TRBJ2-5
v_gene: TRBV2
abundance: -
d_gene: -
CDR3nt: TGTGCCAGCAGTGAACGAGGGTTCCAAGAGACCCAGTACTTC
CDR3aa: CASSERGFQETQYF

j_gene: TRBJ1-3
v_gene: TRBV29-1
abundance: -
d_gene: -
CDR3nt: TGCAGCGTTGAAGATAGGGGCAGGGGTGGAAACACCATATATTTT
CDR3aa: CSVEDRGRGGNTIYF

j_gene: TRBJ1-2
v_gene: TRBV5-6
abundance: -
d_gene: TRBD1
CDR3nt: TGTGCCAGCAGCCACCGGGACAGCTATGGCTACACCTTC
CDR3aa: CASSHRDSYGYTF

j_gene: TRBJ2-1
v_gene: TRBV2
abundance: -
d_gene: -
CDR3nt: TGTGCCAGCAGGGGCGGGGCCACCTACAATGAGCAGTTCTTC
CDR3aa: CASRGGATYNEQFF

j_gene: TRBJ1-1
v_gene: TRBV27
abundance: -
d_gene: -
CDR3nt: TGTGCCAGCAGTTTATCGGGGGGGTTCACTGAAGCTTTCTTT
CDR3aa: CASSLSGGFTEAFF

j_gene: TRBJ2-5
v_gene: TRBV10-1
abundance: -
d_gene: TRBD2
CDR3nt: TGCGCCAGCAGCTCACTAGCGGGGGAGACCCAGTACTTC
CDR3aa: CASSSLAGETQYF

j_gene: TRBJ1-1
v_gene: TRBV11-1
abundance: -
d_gene: -
CDR3nt: TGTGCCAGCAGCAAGTGGAGGGAAGCTTTCTTT
CDR3aa: CASSKWREAFF

j_gene: TRBJ1-4
v_gene: TRBV18
abundance: few
d_gene: TRBD1
CDR3nt: TGTGCCAGCTCACCAATTGGGACAGGGAATGAAAAACTGTTTTTT
CDR3aa: CASSPIGTGNEKLFF

j_gene: TRBJ1-1
v_gene: TRBV16
abundance: -
d_gene: -
CDR3nt: TGTGCCAGCAGCCGGGGGGTGAACACTGAAGCTTTCTTT
CDR3aa: CASSRGVNTEAFF

j_gene: TRBJ1-3
v_gene: TRBV4-1
abundance: -
d_gene: -
CDR3nt: TGCGCCAGCAGCCAAGCGGGGGGCCCGTCTGGAAACACCATATATTTT
CDR3aa: CASSQAGGPSGNTIYF

j_gene: TRBJ2-7
v_gene: TRBV2
abundance: -
d_gene: TRBD1
CDR3nt: TGTGCCAGCAGTGAAGACAGGGGGCCCCACGAGCAGTACTTC
CDR3aa: CASSEDRGPHEQYF

j_gene: TRBJ1-1
v_gene: TRBV5-1
abundance: -
d_gene: TRBD1
CDR3nt: TGCGCCAGCAGCTTTACAGGGGCGGGCACTGAAGCTTTCTTT
CDR3aa: CASSFTGAGTEAFF

j_gene: TRBJ2-7
v_gene: TRBV5-3
abundance: -
d_gene: -
CDR3nt: TGTGCCAGAAGCTCCCCGGACATTCCTGCCCCTTACGAGCAGTACTTC
CDR3aa: CARSSPDIPAPYEQYF

j_gene: TRBJ2-5
v_gene: TRBV6-6
abundance: -
d_gene: TRBD2
CDR3nt: TGTGCCAGCAGTTCCACTAGCGTCTCCCAAGAGACCCAGTACTTC
CDR3aa: CASSSTSVSQETQYF

j_gene: TRBJ1-4
v_gene: TRBV2
abundance: -
d_gene: -
CDR3nt: TGTGCCAGCAATCTCAGGACTCAGAATGAAAAACTGTTTTTT
CDR3aa: CASNLRTQNEKLFF

j_gene: TRBJ1-2
v_gene: TRBV25-1
abundance: -
d_gene: -
CDR3nt: TGTGCCAGCAGCGCAGGCCTCTATGGCTACACCTTC
CDR3aa: CASSAGLYGYTF

j_gene: TRBJ2-1
v_gene: TRBV7-9
abundance: -
d_gene: TRBD1
CDR3nt: TGTGCCAGCAGCTACAGGGGGAATGAGCAGTTCTTC
CDR3aa: CASSYRGNEQFF

j_gene: TRBJ1-2
v_gene: TRBV4-1
abundance: -
d_gene: -
CDR3nt: TGCGCCAGCAGCCAAGTATCGGGATGGAGGACTAACTATGGCTACACCTTC
CDR3aa: CASSQVSGWRTNYGYTF

j_gene: TRBJ1-5
v_gene: TRBV2
abundance: -
d_gene: TRBD1
CDR3nt: TGTGCCAGCAGCCCGGGACAGAATCAGCCCCAGCATTTT
CDR3aa: CASSPGQNQPQHF

j_gene: TRBJ1-4
v_gene: TRBV10-1
abundance: -
d_gene: -
CDR3nt: TGCGCCAGCGGAGACGGAATAAATGAAAAACTGTTTTTT
CDR3aa: CASGDGINEKLFF

j_gene: TRBJ1-4
v_gene: TRBV28
abundance: -
d_gene: -
CDR3nt: TGTGCCAGCAGTTTATTGGGCAGCCCGAAACTGTTTTTT
CDR3aa: CASSLLGSPKLFF

j_gene: TRBJ1-5
v_gene: TRBV6-5
abundance: -
d_gene: -
CDR3nt: TGTGCCAGCAGTTACCGTGCGCGCGGAAATCAGCCCCAGCATTTT
CDR3aa: CASSYRARGNQPQHF

j_gene: TRBJ2-5
v_gene: TRBV6-5
abundance: -
d_gene: TRBD2
CDR3nt: TGTGCCAGCAGTTACAGTGGTGCGGGAGGTGAGACCCAGTACTTC
CDR3aa: CASSYSGAGGETQYF

j_gene: TRBJ1-2
v_gene: TRBV7-9
abundance: -
d_gene: -
CDR3nt: TGTGCCAGCAGCTTAGCGCGGGAAGAATCTAACTATGGCTACACCTTC
CDR3aa: CASSLAREESNYGYTF

j_gene: TRBJ2-3
v_gene: TRBV7-9
abundance: once
d_gene: -
CDR3nt: TGTGCCAGCAGCTTAGCATCAGGGAGCACAGATACGCAGTATTTT
CDR3aa: CASSLASGSTDTQYF

j_gene: TRBJ1-2
v_gene: TRBV5-1
abundance: -
d_gene: -
CDR3nt: TGCGCCAGCAGCTTTGACAGTTATGGCTACACCTTC
CDR3aa: CASSFDSYGYTF

j_gene: TRBJ2-5
v_gene: TRBV6-5
abundance: -
d_gene: TRBD1
CDR3nt: TGTGCCAGCAGTTGGGACAGGGAGACCCAGTACTTC
CDR3aa: CASSWDRETQYF

j_gene: TRBJ2-3
v_gene: TRBV5-5
abundance: once
d_gene: -
CDR3nt: TGTGCCAGCAGCTGGGCCCCGTGGGGCACAGATACGCAGTATTTT
CDR3aa: CASSWAPWGTDTQYF

j_gene: TRBJ1-2
v_gene: TRBV27
abundance: once
d_gene: TRBD1
CDR3nt: TGTGCCAGCAGTTCGACGGGACAGGGATTTGGCGGCTACACCTTC
CDR3aa: CASSSTGQGFGGYTF

j_gene: TRBJ1-4
v_gene: TRBV7-2
abundance: few
d_gene: -
CDR3nt: TGTGCCAGCAGCAAGACAGGAAGTAATGAAAAACTGTTTTTT
CDR3aa: CASSKTGSNEKLFF

j_gene: TRBJ2-2
v_gene: TRBV7-6
abundance: -
d_gene: -
CDR3nt: TGTGCCAGCAGCTCCCGGCTACAGGGTATCGGCGGGGAGCTGTTTTTT
CDR3aa: CASSSRLQGIGGELFF

j_gene: TRBJ1-5
v_gene: TRBV2
abundance: -
d_gene: -
CDR3nt: TGTGCCAGCGCACTCACCCGGGACAAGTATCAGCCCCAGCATTTT
CDR3aa: CASALTRDKYQPQHF

j_gene: TRBJ2-5
v_gene: TRBV15
abundance: few
d_gene: -
CDR3nt: TGTGCCACCAGCAGAGATTGGGAGGTCCAGTACTTC
CDR3aa: CATSRDWEVQYF

j_gene: TRBJ1-2
v_gene: TRBV6-5
abundance: -
d_gene: -
CDR3nt: TGTGCCAGTTGTTACGATGGCAGGGCTGGAGGCTACACCTTC
CDR3aa: CASCYDGRAGGYTF

j_gene: TRBJ2-7
v_gene: TRBV18
abundance: -
d_gene: -
CDR3nt: TGTGCCAGCTCACCATTTTCTACAGACTACGAGCAGTACTTC
CDR3aa: CASSPFSTDYEQYF

j_gene: TRBJ1-1
v_gene: TRBV5-4
abundance: -
d_gene: TRBD1
CDR3nt: TGTGCCAGCAGGAAATCGACAGGGGGATTCTTGAACACTGAAGCTTTCTTT
CDR3aa: CASRKSTGGFLNTEAFF

j_gene: TRBJ1-2
v_gene: TRBV6-1
abundance: few
d_gene: -
CDR3nt: TGTGCCAGCAGTGTGGGCAGTCCCGCGGGCTACACCTTC
CDR3aa: CASSVGSPAGYTF

j_gene: TRBJ2-2
v_gene: TRBV10-3
abundance: few
d_gene: -
CDR3nt: TGTGCCATCAGTGACTTAACACCCAACCCGAACACCGGGGAGCTGTTTTTT
CDR3aa: CAISDLTPNPNTGELFF

j_gene: TRBJ2-5
v_gene: TRBV28
abundance: -
d_gene: -
CDR3nt: TGTGCCAGCAGCTGGACAGTCGAGAGGGAGACCCAGTACTTC
CDR3aa: CASSWTVERETQYF